This T cell receptor (beta chain) is drawn from a study of T cell repertoires and HLA-DP antigens. Overall study: CD4+ T cells were cocultured with HeLa cells expressing HLA-DP. Findings and caveats of the study: Responder cells were total CD4+ cells with a HeLa antigen-presenting system. Against one allele, clones undetected before culture averaged roughly 38%; against the other, around 50%. Sorted CD137+ clonality was roughly 0.4 for both alloantigens, versus roughly 0.04 pre-culture.

Only in-frame clones appear in the TCRdb table, and some are missing; sequencing was by immunoSEQ multiplex PCR. The sample consists of around 100,000 clones, 80% to 95% of them appearing once. The CDR3 runs 16 residues. Deletions cut 7 bases from V and 0 bases from J, with 15 bases between. Germline CDR1 reads MDHEN; CDR2 reads SYDVKM. Details on this clone: Its antigen is not identified.

The rearrangement uses TRBV28 and TRBJ2-2; D possibly uses TRBD1 or TRBD2 (7 bases each). Sample: CD4+ T cells from PBMCs. This TCR was recovered from a woman between 18 and 29 years old in good health and CMV-seronegative. The CDR3: CASTQGGATNTGELFF. CDR3 in DNA: TGTGCCAGCACCCAGGGGGGGGCCACGAACACCGGGGAGCTGTTTTTT.